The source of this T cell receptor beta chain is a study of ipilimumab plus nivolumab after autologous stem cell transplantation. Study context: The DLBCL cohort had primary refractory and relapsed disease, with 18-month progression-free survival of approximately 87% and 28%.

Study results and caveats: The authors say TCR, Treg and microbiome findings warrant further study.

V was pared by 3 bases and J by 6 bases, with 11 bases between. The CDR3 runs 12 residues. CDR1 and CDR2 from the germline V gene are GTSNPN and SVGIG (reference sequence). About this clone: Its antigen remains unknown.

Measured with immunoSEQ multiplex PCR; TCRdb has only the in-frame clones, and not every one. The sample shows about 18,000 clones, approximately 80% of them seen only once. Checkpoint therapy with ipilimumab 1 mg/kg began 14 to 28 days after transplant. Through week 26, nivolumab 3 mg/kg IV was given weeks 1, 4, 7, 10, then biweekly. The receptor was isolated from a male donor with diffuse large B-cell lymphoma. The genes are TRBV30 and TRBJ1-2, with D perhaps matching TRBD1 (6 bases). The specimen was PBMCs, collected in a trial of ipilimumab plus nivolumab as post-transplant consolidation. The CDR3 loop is CAWSSSGDGYTF. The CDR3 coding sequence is TGTGCCTGGAGCTCCTCAGGGGATGGCTACACCTTC.